The present entry profiles one T cell receptor beta chain with its context. The data belong to a study of long-term antiretroviral therapy in people with HIV. Investigators performed immunoSEQ version v3.0 at survey level. Assay used: immunoSEQ multiplex PCR; TCRdb lists only in-frame clones, some missing. The data show 7,500 to 10,000 clones, approximately 78% seen once. From germline, CDR1 is LGHNA and CDR2 YSLEER. The trim removed 4 bases at V and 3 bases at J, leaving 9 bases unmatched. The CDR3 is 16 amino acids. The receptor was isolated from a man in his forties with HIV. Source: unsorted PBMCs, taken 0.7 years after starting antiretroviral therapy. The rearrangement uses TRBV4-3 and TRBJ2-7, with 10 positions matching TRBD1. This CDR3 reads CASSRGTGQGSYEQYF. As DNA, the CDR3 is TGCGCCAGCAGCCGAGGAACGGGACAGGGGAGCTACGAGCAGTACTTC.